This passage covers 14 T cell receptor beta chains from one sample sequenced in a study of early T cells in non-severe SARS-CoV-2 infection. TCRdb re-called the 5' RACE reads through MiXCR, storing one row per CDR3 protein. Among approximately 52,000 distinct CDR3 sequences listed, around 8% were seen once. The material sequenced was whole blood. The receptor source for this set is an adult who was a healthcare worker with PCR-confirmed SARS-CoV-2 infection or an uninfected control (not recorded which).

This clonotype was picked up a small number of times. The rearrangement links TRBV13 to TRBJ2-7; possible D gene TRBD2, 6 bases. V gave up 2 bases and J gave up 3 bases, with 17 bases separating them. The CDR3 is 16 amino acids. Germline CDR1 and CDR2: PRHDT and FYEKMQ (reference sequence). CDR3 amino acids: CASSLTAAGRGYEQYF. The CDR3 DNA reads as TGTGCCAGCAGCTTAACGGCCGCGGGAAGAGGCTACGAGCAGTACTTC.

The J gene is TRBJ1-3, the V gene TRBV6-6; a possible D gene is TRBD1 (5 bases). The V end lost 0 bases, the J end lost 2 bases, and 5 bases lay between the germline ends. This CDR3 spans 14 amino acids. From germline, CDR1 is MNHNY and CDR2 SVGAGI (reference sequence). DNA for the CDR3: TGTGCCAGCAGTTACTCGACAGCTGGAAACACCATATATTTT. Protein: CASSYSTAGNTIYF.

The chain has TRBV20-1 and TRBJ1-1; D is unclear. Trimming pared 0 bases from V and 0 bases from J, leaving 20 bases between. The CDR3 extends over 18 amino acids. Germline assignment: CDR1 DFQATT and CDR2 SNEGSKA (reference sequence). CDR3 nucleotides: TGCAGTGCTAGAGATTATGAGCGGCCCAAACCCATGAACACTGAAGCTTTCTTT. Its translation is CSARDYERPKPMNTEAFF.

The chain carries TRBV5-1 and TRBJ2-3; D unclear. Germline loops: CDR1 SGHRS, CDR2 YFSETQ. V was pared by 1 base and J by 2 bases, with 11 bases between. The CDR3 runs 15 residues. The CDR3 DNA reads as TGCGCCAGCAGCTTGCAACTCGGCGTCACAGATACGCAGTATTTT. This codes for CASSLQLGVTDTQYF.

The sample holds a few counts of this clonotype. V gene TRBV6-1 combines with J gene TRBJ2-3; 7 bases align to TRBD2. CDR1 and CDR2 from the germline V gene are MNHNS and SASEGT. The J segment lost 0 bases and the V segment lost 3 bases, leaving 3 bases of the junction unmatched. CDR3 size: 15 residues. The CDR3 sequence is CASSERGRSTDTQYF. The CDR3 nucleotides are TGTGCCAGCAGTGAGCGGGGGAGAAGCACAGATACGCAGTATTTT.

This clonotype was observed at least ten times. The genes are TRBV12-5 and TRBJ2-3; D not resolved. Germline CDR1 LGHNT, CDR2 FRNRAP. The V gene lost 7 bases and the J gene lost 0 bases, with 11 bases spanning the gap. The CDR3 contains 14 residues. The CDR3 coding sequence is TGTGCTAGTGTAATCGGTTCTAGCACAGATACGCAGTATTTT. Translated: CASVIGSSTDTQYF.

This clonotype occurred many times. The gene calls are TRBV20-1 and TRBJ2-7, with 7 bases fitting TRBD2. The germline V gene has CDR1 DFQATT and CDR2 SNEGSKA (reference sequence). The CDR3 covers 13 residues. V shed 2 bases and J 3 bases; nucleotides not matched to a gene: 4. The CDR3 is CSARPGLDYEQYF. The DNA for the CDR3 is TGCAGTGCTAGACCCGGACTAGACTACGAGCAGTACTTC.

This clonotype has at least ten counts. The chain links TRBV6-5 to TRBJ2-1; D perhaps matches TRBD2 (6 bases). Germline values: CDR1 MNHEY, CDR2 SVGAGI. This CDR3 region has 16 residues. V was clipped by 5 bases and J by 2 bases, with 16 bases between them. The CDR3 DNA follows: TGTGCCAGCAGTACGGATAGCGGAGTGGCCTACAATGAGCAGTTCTTC. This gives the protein CASSTDSGVAYNEQFF.

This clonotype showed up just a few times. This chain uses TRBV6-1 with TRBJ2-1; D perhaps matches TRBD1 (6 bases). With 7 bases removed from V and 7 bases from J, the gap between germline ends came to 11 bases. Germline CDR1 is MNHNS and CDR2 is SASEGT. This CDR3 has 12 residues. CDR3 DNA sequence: TGTGCCAGCATAGGGGGAAGGAATGAGCAGTTCTTC. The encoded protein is CASIGGRNEQFF.

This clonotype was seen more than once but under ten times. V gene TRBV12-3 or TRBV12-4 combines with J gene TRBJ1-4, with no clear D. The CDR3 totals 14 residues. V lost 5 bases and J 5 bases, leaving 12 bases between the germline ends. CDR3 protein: CASSRNYANEKLFF. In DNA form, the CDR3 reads TGTGCCAGCAGTCGAAACTATGCGAATGAAAAACTGTTTTTT.

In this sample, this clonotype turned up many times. The CDR3 DNA sequence: TGTGCCAGCAGCGTAGGGGCGCTGAAGGGACAGGGTCATGGCTACACCTTC. It specifies CASSVGALKGQGHGYTF. The chain links TRBV9 to TRBJ1-2; 9 bases fit TRBD1. J gave up 6 bases and V 0 bases, and 12 bases lay outside the gene matches. This CDR3 has 17 amino acids. CDR1 is SGDLS, CDR2 YYNGEE, per germline.

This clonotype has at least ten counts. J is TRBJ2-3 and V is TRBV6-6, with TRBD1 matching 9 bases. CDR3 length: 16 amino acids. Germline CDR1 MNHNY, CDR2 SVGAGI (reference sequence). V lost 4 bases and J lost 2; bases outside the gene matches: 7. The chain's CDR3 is CASSFGTGIITDTQYF. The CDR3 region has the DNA TGTGCCAGCAGTTTTGGGACAGGGATTATCACAGATACGCAGTATTTT.

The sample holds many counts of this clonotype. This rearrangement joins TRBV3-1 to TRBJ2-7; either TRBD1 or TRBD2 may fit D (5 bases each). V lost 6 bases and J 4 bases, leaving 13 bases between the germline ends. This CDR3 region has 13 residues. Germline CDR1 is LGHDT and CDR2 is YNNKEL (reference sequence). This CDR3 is CASSHGARYEQYF. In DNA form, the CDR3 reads TGTGCCAGCAGTCACGGGGCGAGGTACGAGCAGTACTTC.

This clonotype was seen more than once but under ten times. The CDR3 loop is CASKTGTLFTGELFF. The CDR3 DNA reads as TGTGCCAGCAAGACCGGGACCTTATTCACCGGGGAGCTGTTTTTT. This chain connects TRBV2 to TRBJ2-2; perhaps D is TRBD1 or TRBD2 (5 bases each). Germline CDR1 reads SNHLY; CDR2 reads FYNNEI. Trimming stripped 7 bases from V and 4 bases from J, with 16 bases between. The CDR3 length is 15 residues.